This T cell receptor beta chain was profiled in a study of T cell responses to AZD1222 COVID-19 vaccine. The repertoire was sequenced with immunoSEQ multiplex PCR; TCRdb's copy has only in-frame clones and lacks some. The table includes about 100,000 clones, 87% detected once. Germline CDR1 SGHRS, CDR2 YFSETQ. V lost 2 bases and J lost 0, with 14 bases in between. The CDR3 covers 16 residues. The chain is built from TRBV5-1 and TRBJ1-1; D is uncertain. Source: peripheral blood, taken on day 0 of AZD1222 vaccination. The sequence came from an adult in good health. The CDR3 DNA reads as TGCGCCAGCAGCTTTTCAGGTCAGAGCTTGAACACTGAAGCTTTCTTT. Translation gives CASSFSGQSLNTEAFF.